Below are 13 T cell receptor beta chains sequenced from a single sample in a study of cytomegalovirus exposure and HLA in healthy donors. Amplification used 60 Vbeta primers and 13 Jbeta primers. Using immunoSEQ multiplex PCR, the repertoire was profiled, and TCRdb retains in-frame clones only, with some absent. The table records about 94,000 clones, roughly three fifths of them present only once. The specimen was PBMCs. The receptors were sampled from a man aged 25-40 years in good health and CMV-seronegative.

V gene TRBV7-3 combines with J gene TRBJ2-3; 8 nucleotides agree with TRBD2. The CDR3 sequence is 16 residues long. The germline gives CDR1 SGHTA, CDR2 FQGTGA. The V gene end was trimmed by 5 bases and the J gene end by 0 bases; junction bases not matched to a gene: 7. The CDR3 DNA follows: TGTGCCAGCAGCCAGGGACTAGTTCGGAGCACAGATACGCAGTATTTT. Its translation is CASSQGLVRSTDTQYF. Filled out from reference TRBV7-3 and TRBJ2-3, the complete variable domain reads GAGVSQTPSNKVTEKGKYVELRCDPISGHTALYWYRQSLGQGPEFLIYFQGTGAADDSGLPNDRFFAVRPEGSVSTLKIQRTERGDSAVYLCASSQGLVRSTDTQYFGPGTRLTVL.

V and J are TRBV19 and TRBJ2-7; TRBD1 aligns across 7 bases. Germline V gene data show CDR1 as LNHDA and CDR2 as SQIVND (reference sequence). The CDR3 runs 15 residues. V gave up 5 bases and J gave up 3 bases; unmatched junction bases: 10. CDR3 bases: TGTGCCAGTAGTCTGCCGGGACAGAGCAACTACGAGCAGTACTTC. The encoded protein is CASSLPGQSNYEQYF.

The chain combines TRBV6-5 with TRBJ1-1; 7 nucleotides align to TRBD1. The CDR3 length is 14 residues. The junction had 5 bases not matched to a gene; V was cut back by 5 bases and J by 2 bases. CDR1 and CDR2 (germline): MNHEY, SVGAGI. The CDR3 loop reads CASSDRVGNTEAFF. In DNA, the CDR3 is TGTGCCAGCAGTGACAGGGTCGGAAACACTGAAGCTTTCTTT.

The rearrangement uses TRBV14 and TRBJ2-1, with 10 positions matching TRBD1. Germline-derived CDR1 and CDR2 are SGHDN and FVKESK. J gave up 5 bases and V 2 bases, and 3 bases lay outside the gene matches. The CDR3 extends over 15 amino acids. The CDR3 protein is CASSQSGTGDNEQFF. The CDR3 bases are TGTGCCAGCAGCCAATCCGGGACAGGGGACAATGAGCAGTTCTTC.

This chain joins TRBV29-1 and TRBJ1-2; D is possibly TRBD1 (5 bases). There are 12 residues in the CDR3. Germline V gene lookup returns CDR1 SQVTM and CDR2 ANQGSEA. The V and J ends lost 6 bases and 1 base respectively, with 9 bases between them. The CDR3 loop is CSVGRVNYGYTF. In nucleotides, the CDR3 is TGCAGCGTCGGCAGGGTTAACTATGGCTACACCTTC.

V is TRBV30 and J is TRBJ1-3; no clear D. Between the trimmed V and J ends, which lost 4 bases and 3 bases, there was a span of 19 bases. The germline gives CDR1 GTSNPN, CDR2 SVGIG (reference sequence). This CDR3 region has 16 residues. The CDR3 here is CAWNLFKGAFGNTIYF. CDR3 sequence (DNA): TGTGCCTGGAACTTGTTCAAGGGAGCTTTTGGAAACACCATATATTTT.

This clone has only one observation. The rearrangement links TRBV5-6 to TRBJ2-7, with 8 bases fitting TRBD2. CDR3 size: 15 residues. CDR1 is SGHDT, CDR2 YYEEEE, per germline. Trimming took 0 bases from V and 2 from J; bases not matched to a gene: 4. The CDR3 reads CASSLVAGFAYEQYF. The CDR3 coding sequence is TGTGCCAGCAGCTTGGTAGCGGGATTCGCCTACGAGCAGTACTTC.

This chain links TRBV6-4 with TRBJ2-1, with 7 bases lining up with TRBD2. The CDR3 has 16 amino acids. The ends lost 0 bases at V and 0 bases at J; junction bases unmatched: 2. CDR1 and CDR2 (germline): MRHNA, SNTAGT. The CDR3 spells CASSDSGGSSYNEQFF. CDR3 nucleotides: TGTGCCAGCAGTGACTCGGGCGGGAGCTCCTACAATGAGCAGTTCTTC.

The J gene is TRBJ2-1, the V gene TRBV5-1; 14 positions agree with TRBD2. Germline V gene sequence: CDR1 SGHRS, CDR2 YFSETQ. V was pared by 4 bases and J by 7 bases, with 16 bases of the junction left unmatched. The CDR3 sequence is 19 residues long. Here the CDR3 DNA reads TGCGCCAGCAGCGTTGGCGTGACTAGCGGGAGGGTCCTTCTGAATGAGCAGTTCTTC. Protein: CASSVGVTSGRVLLNEQFF.

This chain joins TRBV5-1 and TRBJ1-2; D is possibly TRBD1 (6 bases). The V end lost 4 bases, the J end lost 2 bases, and 15 bases lay between the germline ends. Germline lookup yields CDR1 SGHRS and CDR2 YFSETQ. CDR3 length: 15 amino acids. The CDR3 loop is CASSPRAGQNYGYTF. In DNA, the CDR3 is TGCGCCAGCAGCCCTCGGGCCGGACAGAACTATGGCTACACCTTC.

The chain joins TRBV18 to TRBJ2-1; D may be TRBD1 (5 bases). In germline, CDR1 is KGHSH, CDR2 LQKENI. This CDR3 contains 12 residues. Trimming pared 6 bases from V and 12 bases from J, leaving 15 bases between. The CDR3 protein is CASSSQGVWQFF. The CDR3 nucleotides read TGTGCCAGCTCGTCGCAGGGTGTATGGCAGTTCTTC. Based on the CDR3 plus reference TRBV18 and TRBJ2-1, the full variable domain is NAGVMQNPRHLVRRRGQEARLRCSPMKGHSHVYWYRQLPEEGLKFMVYLQKENIIDESGMPKERFSAEFPKEGPSILRIQQVVRGDSAAYFCASSSQGVWQFFGPGTRLTVL.

The rearrangement links TRBV12-5 to TRBJ1-1; no reliable D call. The CDR3 loop spans 13 amino acids. Germline V lookup: CDR1 LGHNT, CDR2 FRNRAP. Between the trimmed V and J ends, which lost 5 bases and 1 base, there was a span of 8 bases. The CDR3 DNA follows: TGTGCTAGTGGTGCCCCGGGGAACACTGAAGCTTTCTTT. Translation: CASGAPGNTEAFF.

With respect to this clone: The junction departs from the called germline gene at one end, perhaps through a read error. The chain joins TRBV7-9 to TRBJ1-2; the match to TRBD1 covers 11 bases. Per the germline V gene, CDR1 is SEHNR and CDR2 is FQNEAQ (reference sequence). The CDR3 is 11 residues long. The CDR3 nucleotides are TGTTCCAGCAGCCGAGGACAGGGGGCCACCTTC. As protein: CSSSRGQGATF.